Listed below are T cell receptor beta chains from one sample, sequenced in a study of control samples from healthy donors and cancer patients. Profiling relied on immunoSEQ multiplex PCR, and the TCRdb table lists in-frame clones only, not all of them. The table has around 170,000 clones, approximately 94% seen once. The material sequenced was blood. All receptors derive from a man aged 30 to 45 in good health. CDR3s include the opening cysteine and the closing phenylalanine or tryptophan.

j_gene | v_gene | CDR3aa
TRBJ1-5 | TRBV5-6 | CASSLSGINQPQHF
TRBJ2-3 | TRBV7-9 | CASRPGGGVPDTQYF
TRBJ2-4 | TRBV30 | CAWRGGSKNIQYF
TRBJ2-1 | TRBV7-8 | CASSLGGLREQFF
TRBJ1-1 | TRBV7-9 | CASSLGGQNTEAFF
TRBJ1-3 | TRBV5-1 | CASSLGPGADTIYF
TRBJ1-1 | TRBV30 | CAWSMGSTEAFF
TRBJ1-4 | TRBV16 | CASSQSVLKNEKLFF
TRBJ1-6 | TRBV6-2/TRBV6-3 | CASSPRVWNSPLHF
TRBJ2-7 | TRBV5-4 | CASSQGQGPYEQYF
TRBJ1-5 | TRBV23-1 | CANTRGGAQPQHF
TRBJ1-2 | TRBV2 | CASSAKNYGYTF
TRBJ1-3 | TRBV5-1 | CASSSRGGNTIYF
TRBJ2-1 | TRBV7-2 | CASSLVAQVQFF
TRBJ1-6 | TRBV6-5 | CASSYQGTGNSPLHF
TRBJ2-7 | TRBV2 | CASTPPGQGTEQYF
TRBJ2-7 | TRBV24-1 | CATSDLQGYEQYF
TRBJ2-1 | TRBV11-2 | CASSVSGIFLNEQFF
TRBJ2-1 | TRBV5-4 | CASSPPGGLNNEQFF
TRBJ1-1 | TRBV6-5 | CASSSRVPGPNTEAFF
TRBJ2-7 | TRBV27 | CASSLNKGYEQYF
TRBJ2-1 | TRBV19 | CASTTLDREGPEQFF
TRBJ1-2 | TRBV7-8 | CASSLNERERGYTF
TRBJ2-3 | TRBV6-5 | CASSYASGSSTDTQYF
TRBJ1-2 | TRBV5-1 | CASSLEFGQGTNGYTF
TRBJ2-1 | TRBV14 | CASSQARVGPGQGNNEQFF
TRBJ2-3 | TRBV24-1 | CATSGTSSTDTQYF
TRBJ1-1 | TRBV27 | CASSWDSRTEAFF
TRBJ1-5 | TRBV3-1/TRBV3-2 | CASSQAGDQPQHF
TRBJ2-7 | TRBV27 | CASSFRVGSYEQYF
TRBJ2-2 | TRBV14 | CASSLAGVIGELFF
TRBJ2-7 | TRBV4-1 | CASSQISGDSYEQYF
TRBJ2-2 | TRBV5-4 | CASSLTARGGTGELFF
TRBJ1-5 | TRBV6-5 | CASSRSINQPQHF
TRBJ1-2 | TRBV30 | CAYKQGNYGYTF
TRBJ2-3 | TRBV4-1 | CASSPHAKSTDTQYF
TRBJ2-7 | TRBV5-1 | CASSLRQGRDEQYF
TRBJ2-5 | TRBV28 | CASSQGTSGAGTQYF
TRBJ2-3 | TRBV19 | CASTPRVTAFSTDTQYF
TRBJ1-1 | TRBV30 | CAWSVQVWTEAFF
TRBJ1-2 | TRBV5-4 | CASSFMGASEF
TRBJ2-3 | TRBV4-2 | CASSQDPSSTDTQYF
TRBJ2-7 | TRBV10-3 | CAISWDRGYEQYF
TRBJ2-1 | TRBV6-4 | CASSPQASTPNEQFF
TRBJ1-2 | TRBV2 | CASKFLANGYTF
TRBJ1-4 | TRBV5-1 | CASSVGPQGRSEKLFF
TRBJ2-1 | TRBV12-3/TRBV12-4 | CASTTPQGDEQFF
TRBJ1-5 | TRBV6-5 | CASTGGWVQPQHF